This entry concerns a single TCR beta chain. Its target is not known. TCRdb's table, derived via immunoSEQ multiplex PCR, lists solely in-frame clones and lacks some. Of over 2 million clones in the sample, over 85% were seen once. These data come from a study of shared clonotypes between healthy human individuals. It was CD45RO-negative cells, positively selected for CCR7, that made up naive CD8 cells, with terminally differentiated effector memory CD45RA+ cells excluded. Study-wide points: In a few donors, around 5.5% of naive CD4 clonotypes appeared in common.

The CDR3 has 15 residues. Germline values: CDR1 MNHNS, CDR2 SASEGT. With 0 bases removed from V and 1 base from J, the gap between germline ends came to 6 bases. The specimen was naive CD8+ T cells sorted from blood. This receptor was identified in a man younger than 35 in good health. V and J are TRBV6-1 and TRBJ2-2; D unclear. CDR3 protein: CASSEAPENTGELFF. In DNA form, the CDR3 reads TGTGCCAGCAGTGAAGCGCCCGAGAACACCGGGGAGCTGTTTTTT.